This T cell receptor beta chain comes out of a study of cytomegalovirus exposure and HLA in healthy donors. General study findings and limits: Later analysis indicated greater clonal expansion among HLA-associated TCR beta chains than among equally common other chains. Cytomegalovirus status, reportedly, was diagnosed with high specificity and sensitivity by the classifier.

In the case of this clone: Its antigen is not known.

The study ran its PCR with 60 Vbeta and 13 Jbeta primers. Libraries were prepared by immunoSEQ multiplex PCR; TCRdb keeps only in-frame clonotypes and omits some of them. This listing includes approximately 80,000 clones. The CDR3 is 17 amino acids. J gave up 4 bases and V 2 bases, and 9 bases lay outside the gene matches. Per germline, CDR1 SGHRS and CDR2 YFSETQ. Sequencing was carried out using PBMCs. The chain links TRBV5-1 to TRBJ2-3, with 11 bases fitting TRBD2. The clonotype comes from a woman in her 30s in good health and CMV-seronegative. CDR3 protein: CASSLRVAGGRSDTQYF. The CDR3 coding sequence is TGCGCCAGCAGCTTACGGGTAGCGGGGGGGCGTTCAGATACGCAGTATTTT.